This is a list of T cell receptor beta chains from one sample in a study of identical twins. TCRdb re-called the 5' RACE reads with MiXCR, one entry per CDR3 protein. The table includes approximately 220,000 distinct CDR3 sequences, 7.5% detected once. These data also featured in a second study, about yellow fever vaccine responses in identical twins.

Sequenced: memory (CD45RO+) T cells sorted from blood. These receptors originate from a woman aged 18 to 35 in good health. CDR3s include the opening cysteine and the closing phenylalanine or tryptophan. Fields, in order: clone size, J gene, V gene, D gene, CDR3 DNA, CDR3 protein. D genes are given only for firm matches. Clone size is given for some rows only: seen once, a few or many times, or a class if the clone is expanded.

clone size: few
J gene: TRBJ1-2
V gene: TRBV3-1
D gene: -
CDR3 DNA: TGTGCCAGCAGTCCACGGGACGGATATAACTATGGCTACACCTTC
CDR3 protein: CASSPRDGYNYGYTF

clone size: few
J gene: TRBJ1-4
V gene: TRBV12-3/TRBV12-4
D gene: TRBD1
CDR3 DNA: TGTGCCAGCAGCCCTGGGACAGGGATTGGTGAAAAACTGTTTTTT
CDR3 protein: CASSPGTGIGEKLFF

clone size: few
J gene: TRBJ2-6
V gene: TRBV4-1
D gene: -
CDR3 DNA: TGCGCCAGCAGCCAAGATCAGGCTAGTACTGGGGCCAACGTCCTGACTTTC
CDR3 protein: CASSQDQASTGANVLTF

clone size: many
J gene: TRBJ1-4
V gene: TRBV6-6
D gene: -
CDR3 DNA: TGTGCCAGCAGTTACTCAAAACTGTTTTTT
CDR3 protein: CASSYSKLFF

clone size: -
J gene: TRBJ2-7
V gene: TRBV28
D gene: -
CDR3 DNA: TGTGCCAGCAGTTTAAGGGGGTTCACCTACGAGCAGTACTTC
CDR3 protein: CASSLRGFTYEQYF

clone size: few
J gene: TRBJ2-2
V gene: TRBV6-1
D gene: -
CDR3 DNA: TGTGCCAGCAGTGCGAGCTCGAACACCGGGGAGCTGTTTTTT
CDR3 protein: CASSASSNTGELFF

clone size: many
J gene: TRBJ1-1
V gene: TRBV30
D gene: -
CDR3 DNA: TGTGCCTGGAGTGTACTGGCAGGGCCTGAAGCTTTCTTT
CDR3 protein: CAWSVLAGPEAFF

clone size: -
J gene: TRBJ2-3
V gene: TRBV20-1
D gene: -
CDR3 DNA: TGCAGTGCCCCCTCAGGGCCAGGGTGGCGCACAGATACGCAGTATTTT
CDR3 protein: CSAPSGPGWRTDTQYF

clone size: -
J gene: TRBJ2-7
V gene: TRBV7-2
D gene: -
CDR3 DNA: TGTGCCAGCAATGGGGGGAGGCCTTACGAGCAGTACTTC
CDR3 protein: CASNGGRPYEQYF

clone size: many
J gene: TRBJ2-1
V gene: TRBV20-1
D gene: TRBD2
CDR3 DNA: TGCAGTGCTACTCCCCCCCTCTCGGGGAGCGGGAGTTGGAATGAGCAGTTCTTC
CDR3 protein: CSATPPLSGSGSWNEQFF

clone size: many
J gene: TRBJ2-1
V gene: TRBV7-2
D gene: -
CDR3 DNA: TGTGCCAGCAGCTTAGATCACTCCTACAATGAGCAGTTCTTC
CDR3 protein: CASSLDHSYNEQFF

clone size: few
J gene: TRBJ1-2
V gene: TRBV6-5
D gene: -
CDR3 DNA: TGTGCCAGCAGTTACGGTCCTCTGGTGAGGGACGGCTACACCTTC
CDR3 protein: CASSYGPLVRDGYTF

clone size: -
J gene: TRBJ2-7
V gene: TRBV27
D gene: -
CDR3 DNA: TGTGCCAGCAGTTTAAATGGGGACTCCTACGAGCAGTACTTC
CDR3 protein: CASSLNGDSYEQYF

clone size: -
J gene: TRBJ2-3
V gene: TRBV3-1
D gene: TRBD2
CDR3 DNA: TGTGCCAGCAGCGAGCGGGGGGGCACAGATACGCAGTATTTT
CDR3 protein: CASSERGGTDTQYF

clone size: -
J gene: TRBJ2-7
V gene: TRBV20-1
D gene: TRBD2
CDR3 DNA: TGCAGTGCTCGCACCTTACCGAAGACTAGCGTTGCCCCCTACGAGCAGTACTTC
CDR3 protein: CSARTLPKTSVAPYEQYF

clone size: many
J gene: TRBJ2-7
V gene: TRBV9
D gene: TRBD2
CDR3 DNA: TGTGCCAGCAGCCCTGGAGTAGCGGGAGTAGATGAGCAGTACTTC
CDR3 protein: CASSPGVAGVDEQYF

clone size: few
J gene: TRBJ2-5
V gene: TRBV18
D gene: -
CDR3 DNA: TGTGCCAGCTCCCAGAACAGAGAGACCCAGTACTTC
CDR3 protein: CASSQNRETQYF

clone size: -
J gene: TRBJ2-1
V gene: TRBV20-1
D gene: -
CDR3 DNA: TGCAGTGCTAGAGTTACTAGCAAGAATGAGCAGTTCTTC
CDR3 protein: CSARVTSKNEQFF

clone size: many
J gene: TRBJ1-6
V gene: TRBV6-5
D gene: -
CDR3 DNA: TGTGCCAGCAGTTCGATGGACGGGGTCTATAATTCACCCCTCCACTTT
CDR3 protein: CASSSMDGVYNSPLHF

clone size: -
J gene: TRBJ2-2
V gene: TRBV12-3/TRBV12-4
D gene: TRBD1
CDR3 DNA: TGTGCCAGCAGCCCGGACAGGTCGAACACCGGGGAGCTGTTTTTT
CDR3 protein: CASSPDRSNTGELFF

clone size: few
J gene: TRBJ1-4
V gene: TRBV27
D gene: -
CDR3 DNA: TGTGCCAGCAGTTCAACTAATGAAAAACTGTTTTTT
CDR3 protein: CASSSTNEKLFF

clone size: many
J gene: TRBJ2-3
V gene: TRBV24-1
D gene: -
CDR3 DNA: TGTGCCACCAGTGATCCGGGACCAGATACGCAGTATTTT
CDR3 protein: CATSDPGPDTQYF

clone size: few
J gene: TRBJ2-5
V gene: TRBV19
D gene: -
CDR3 DNA: TGTGCCAGTAGCGCTGGGGGTCAGGCTGTGGAGACCCAGTACTTC
CDR3 protein: CASSAGGQAVETQYF

clone size: many
J gene: TRBJ2-7
V gene: TRBV6-1
D gene: -
CDR3 DNA: TGTGCCAGCAGCCCCAGGGGTAGCTCCTACGAGCAGTACTTC
CDR3 protein: CASSPRGSSYEQYF

clone size: -
J gene: TRBJ1-1
V gene: TRBV28
D gene: -
CDR3 DNA: TGTGCCAGCAGTTTATATGGGGGGGGAACTGAAGCTTTCTTT
CDR3 protein: CASSLYGGGTEAFF

clone size: many
J gene: TRBJ2-3
V gene: TRBV10-3
D gene: TRBD2
CDR3 DNA: TGTGCCATCAGGGGACTAGCGGGAGACGGCGATACGCAGTATTTT
CDR3 protein: CAIRGLAGDGDTQYF